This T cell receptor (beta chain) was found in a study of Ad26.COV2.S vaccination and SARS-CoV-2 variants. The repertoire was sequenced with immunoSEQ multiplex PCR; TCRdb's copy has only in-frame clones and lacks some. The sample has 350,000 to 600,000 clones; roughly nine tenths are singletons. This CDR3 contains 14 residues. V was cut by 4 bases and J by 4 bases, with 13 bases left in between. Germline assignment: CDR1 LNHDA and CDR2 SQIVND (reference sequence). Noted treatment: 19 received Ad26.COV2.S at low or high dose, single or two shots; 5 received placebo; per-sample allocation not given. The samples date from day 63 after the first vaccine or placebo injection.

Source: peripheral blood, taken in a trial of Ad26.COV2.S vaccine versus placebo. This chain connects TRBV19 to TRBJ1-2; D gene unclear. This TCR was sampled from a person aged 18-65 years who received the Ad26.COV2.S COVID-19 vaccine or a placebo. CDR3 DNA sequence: TGTGCCAGTAGTAATCTGGGAGGGTTCTATGGCTACACCTTC. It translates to CASSNLGGFYGYTF.